The 21 T cell receptor beta chains listed next were all sequenced from one sample in a study of blood T cell repertoires in COVID-19. Assay used: immunoSEQ multiplex PCR; TCRdb lists only in-frame clones, some missing. The table includes approximately 100,000 clones, 75% to 85% detected once. The sequencing sample was made of peripheral blood. Every receptor here comes from a man in his 60s with acute or convalescent COVID-19.

The CDR3 protein is CASSVAGLAVLAKNIQYF. The CDR3 DNA follows: TGTGCCAGCAGTGTAGCGGGACTAGCGGTGTTAGCCAAAAACATTCAGTACTTC. This chain connects TRBV28 to TRBJ2-4, with 11 bases lining up with TRBD2. V gave up 5 bases and J gave up 0 bases; unmatched junction bases: 9. Germline V lookup: CDR1 MDHEN, CDR2 SYDVKM. The CDR3 covers 18 residues.

Only one count was recorded for this clone. The chain employs TRBV15 and TRBJ2-6; the match to TRBD1 covers 7 bases. The germline V gene has CDR1 LNHNV and CDR2 YYDKDF (reference sequence). CDR3 length: 15 amino acids. V trimming: 6 bases; J trimming: 4 bases; junction bases outside the gene matches: 6. The CDR3 loop is CATSTDRSGANVLTF. CDR3 bases: TGTGCCACCAGTACGGACAGGTCGGGGGCCAACGTCCTGACTTTC.

The V gene is TRBV2, the J gene TRBJ2-1, with 8 bases identical to TRBD1. The CDR3 covers 15 residues. Per germline, CDR1 SNHLY and CDR2 FYNNEI. J gave up 2 bases and V 5 bases, and 5 bases lay outside the gene matches. CDR3 residues: CASSHDRGPYNEQFF. The CDR3 DNA follows: TGTGCCAGCAGTCATGACAGGGGTCCCTACAATGAGCAGTTCTTC. The variable domain in full, with the rest retrieved from reference TRBV2 and TRBJ2-1, is EPEVTQTPSHQVTQMGQEVILRCVPISNHLYFYWYRQILGQKVEFLVSFYNNEISEKSEIFDDQFSVERPDGSNFTLKIRSTKLEDSAMYFCASSHDRGPYNEQFFGPGTRLTVL.

As regards this clone: The junction departs from germline at one end; a sequencing error may be responsible. The rearrangement uses TRBV4-2 and TRBJ2-1, with a tentative D call TRBD1 (5 bases). CDR1 is LGHNA, CDR2 YNFKEQ, per germline. This CDR3 comprises 14 residues. CDR3 DNA sequence: TGTGCCAGCAGCCAAGATATCGATGGGGCGCCCGACCTCTTC. Protein: CASSQDIDGAPDLF.

This clone showed up just a few times. The chain couples TRBV27 to TRBJ1-5; 9 bases line up with TRBD1. CDR1 MNHEY and CDR2 SMNVEV come from the germline V gene (reference sequence). CDR3 length equals 13 residues. With 8 bases clipped from V and 6 bases from J, the junction kept 5 bases outside the gene matches. The CDR3 DNA sequence: TGTGCCAGCTCACAGGGGGCGGCTCAGCCCCAGCATTTT. Translated, it gives CASSQGAAQPQHF.

This rearrangement joins TRBV27 to TRBJ2-1; TRBD2 might be the D (6 bases). This CDR3 has 11 residues. The V end lost 6 bases, the J end lost 11 bases, and 11 bases lay between the germline ends. The germline V gene has CDR1 MNHEY and CDR2 SMNVEV (reference sequence). The CDR3 region is CASRLGGKQFF. The CDR3 DNA reads TGTGCCAGCAGGCTGGGAGGTAAGCAGTTCTTC.

The J gene is TRBJ2-5, the V gene TRBV2; D unresolved. The CDR3 spans 10 residues. V was trimmed by 6 bases and J by 4 bases, leaving 3 bases between them. Per the germline V gene, CDR1 is SNHLY and CDR2 is FYNNEI. The DNA of the CDR3 is TGTGCCAGCAGCAGAGAGACCCAGTACTTC. It encodes CASSRETQYF.

The chain links TRBV6-1 to TRBJ2-5; D not certain. The CDR3 is 14 residues long. V was cut by 6 bases and J by 2 bases, with 13 bases left in between. CDR1 is MNHNS, CDR2 SASEGT, per germline. The CDR3, as DNA: TGTGCCAGCAGGAGAAATGCGAAACAAGAGACCCAGTACTTC. It is translated as CASRRNAKQETQYF.

This chain joins TRBV5-6 and TRBJ1-2, with TRBD1 matching 11 bases. V lost 2 bases, J lost 7 bases, and 1 base stayed unmatched. The CDR3 is made up of 13 amino acids. Germline V lookup: CDR1 SGHDT, CDR2 YYEEEE. CDR3 protein: CASSFGTGGGYTF. The CDR3 bases are TGTGCCAGCAGCTTCGGGACAGGGGGTGGCTACACCTTC.

With regard to this clone: In the same sample, other DNA sequences code for this CDR3. The CDR3: CASTPGANYGYTF. CDR3 nucleotides: TGTGCCAGCACTCCAGGGGCTAACTATGGCTACACCTTC. This chain uses TRBV2 with TRBJ1-2; possible D gene TRBD1, 6 bases. The CDR3 extends over 13 amino acids. Deletions cut 7 bases from V and 0 bases from J, with 9 bases between. Germline CDR1 reads SNHLY; CDR2 reads FYNNEI. The whole variable domain, remainder taken from reference TRBV2 and TRBJ1-2, is EPEVTQTPSHQVTQMGQEVILRCVPISNHLYFYWYRQILGQKVEFLVSFYNNEISEKSEIFDDQFSVERPDGSNFTLKIRSTKLEDSAMYFCASTPGANYGYTFGSGTRLTVV.

The V gene is TRBV28, the J gene TRBJ1-5; maybe TRBD1 (5 bases). CDR1 MDHEN and CDR2 SYDVKM come from the germline V gene. The germline V and J ends were trimmed by 6 bases and 6 bases, with 15 bases remaining between them. This CDR3 spans 14 amino acids. In DNA form, the CDR3 reads TGTGCCAGCAGCCCCACGGGGGGGAGTCAGCCCCAGCATTTT. Protein product: CASSPTGGSQPQHF.

This chain links TRBV7-2 with TRBJ2-5; D remains ambiguous. Trimming stripped 2 bases from V and 5 bases from J, with 12 bases between. Per germline, CDR1 SGHTA and CDR2 FQGNSA. This CDR3 region has 14 residues. CDR3 amino acids: CASSLRLVNETQYF. The CDR3 nucleotides are TGTGCCAGCAGCTTACGGCTAGTCAATGAGACCCAGTACTTC.

This clone has just a few counts. The rearrangement joins TRBV7-9 to TRBJ2-2; tentative D call: TRBD2 (6 bases). The germline V and J ends were trimmed by 8 bases and 5 bases, with 12 bases remaining between them. This CDR3 has 13 amino acids. Germline V CDR1 and CDR2: SEHNR, FQNEAQ (reference sequence). CDR3 nucleotides: TGTGCCAGCTCCAGGGCGGGAACCGGGGAGCTGTTTTTT. Amino acid sequence: CASSRAGTGELFF.

V gene TRBV7-2 combines with J gene TRBJ1-3; D is unresolved. V dropped 4 bases and J dropped 0 bases, with 7 bases sitting between them. CDR1 is SGHTA, CDR2 FQGNSA, per germline. The CDR3 extends over 14 amino acids. Here the CDR3 DNA reads TGTGCCAGCAGCTACCGGAGCTCTGGAAACACCATATATTTT. Residues: CASSYRSSGNTIYF.

The chain's CDR3 is CASCPPGLETDTQYF. The CDR3 bases are TGTGCCAGCTGCCCCCCCGGACTAGAAACAGATACGCAGTATTTT. V is TRBV7-2 and J is TRBJ2-3, with TRBD2 identical over 7 bases. V gave up 8 bases and J gave up 3 bases; unmatched junction bases: 11. From germline, CDR1 is SGHTA and CDR2 FQGNSA. CDR3 length equals 15 residues.

There are many counts of this clone. This sequence joins TRBV20-1 and TRBJ1-2, with D possibly being TRBD1 (5 bases). CDR3 length: 11 amino acids. V was cut by 3 bases and J by 7 bases, with 9 bases left in between. Germline CDR1 DFQATT, CDR2 SNEGSKA (reference sequence). CDR3 coding DNA: TGCAGTGCTAGGAGTCAGGGTGGCTACACCTTC. This codes for CSARSQGGYTF.

The chain employs TRBV24-1 and TRBJ1-4; tentative D call: TRBD1 (5 bases). The ends were cut back, 3 bases at V and 8 bases at J, with 12 bases in the middle. CDR3 length equals 14 residues. Germline lookup yields CDR1 KGHDR and CDR2 SFDVKD. CDR3 in DNA: TGTGCCACCAGTGATGTCTCAGGGCAGGAAAAACTGTTTTTT. It is translated as CATSDVSGQEKLFF.

The chain uses TRBV5-5 and TRBJ2-5; a weak D match, TRBD1 (6 bases). Looked up from germline, CDR1 is SGHKS and CDR2 is YYEKEE (reference sequence). With 4 bases removed from V and 4 bases from J, the gap between germline ends came to 14 bases. CDR3 length: 14 amino acids. This CDR3 is CASSNRAGRETQYF. The DNA for the CDR3 is TGTGCCAGCAGCAACAGGGCGGGTCGAGAGACCCAGTACTTC.

The chain couples TRBV7-8 to TRBJ2-3; 11 bases fit TRBD2. Germline V gene lookup returns CDR1 SGHVS and CDR2 FQNEAQ. The CDR3 totals 18 residues. V shed 0 bases, J shed 4 bases, and the junction held 9 bases outside the gene matches. CDR3 sequence: CASSLAWASGGKADTQYF. In DNA, the CDR3 is TGTGCCAGCAGCTTAGCTTGGGCTAGCGGGGGGAAGGCAGATACGCAGTATTTT.

CDR3 in DNA: TGTGCCACCAGCAGAGATCCCGGGGCTAGCGGGGTAGGGCAGTTCTTC. This sequence encodes CATSRDPGASGVGQFF. This chain connects TRBV15 to TRBJ2-1; TRBD2 aligns across 9 bases. The CDR3 is 16 amino acids. The germline CDR1 and CDR2 sequences are LNHNV and YYDKDF (reference sequence). J lost 12 bases, V lost 0 bases, and 12 bases had no gene match.

The CDR3 sequence: CASSLVGLGNTEAFF. The CDR3 DNA reads as TGCGCCAGCAGCTTGGTGGGGCTGGGGAACACTGAAGCTTTCTTT. The chain combines TRBV5-1 with TRBJ1-1; D is perhaps TRBD1 (5 bases). Germline values: CDR1 SGHRS, CDR2 YFSETQ. This CDR3 is 15 amino acids long. With 0 bases removed from V and 1 base from J, the gap between germline ends came to 10 bases.